A selection of T cell receptor beta chains follows, all from one sample in a study of T cell changes during pregnancy in multiple sclerosis. The method was immunoSEQ multiplex PCR; TCRdb's version includes in-frame clones alone and lacks a portion of them. The table records about 44,000 clones, approximately 96% of them present only once. Sequenced here: peripheral blood, sampled in the second trimester of pregnancy. These receptors came from a female donor with multiple sclerosis, enrolled in a pregnancy study. CDR3s include the opening cysteine and the closing phenylalanine or tryptophan. The D gene is left open where the match is weak. Expanded clones are given a class, and other clones once, few, many or no size at all.

D,size,length,J,V,CDR3,DNA
.,.,11,TRBJ2-1,TRBV13,CASSGSNEQFF,TGTGCCAGCAGCGGCAGCAATGAGCAGTTCTTC
TRBD1,.,14,TRBJ1-5,TRBV28,CASSSGTGSQPQHF,TGTGCCAGCAGCTCAGGGACAGGGAGTCAGCCCCAGCATTTT
.,.,15,TRBJ2-1,TRBV5-4,CASRSRSPPDNEQFF,TGTGCCAGCAGGTCGCGGAGCCCCCCGGACAATGAGCAGTTCTTC
.,.,14,TRBJ2-1,TRBV6-5,CASRRGKTYNEQFF,TGTGCCAGCAGGCGAGGGAAGACGTACAATGAGCAGTTCTTC
TRBD1,.,14,TRBJ2-7,TRBV29-1,CSVQDRVGIYEQYF,TGCAGCGTTCAGGACAGGGTGGGGATCTACGAGCAGTACTTC
TRBD1,.,14,TRBJ1-5,TRBV19,CASSQGQGYQPQHF,TGTGCCAGTAGTCAGGGACAGGGCTACCAGCCCCAGCATTTT
.,.,14,TRBJ2-2,TRBV2,CASGAGVLTGELFF,TGTGCCAGCGGTGCCGGGGTCCTCACCGGGGAGCTGTTTTTT
TRBD2,.,12,TRBJ2-7,TRBV2,CAGIAGSYEQYF,TGTGCCGGAATAGCGGGATCCTACGAGCAGTACTTC
TRBD2,.,15,TRBJ2-2,TRBV6-5,CASSPIAGGTGELFF,TGTGCCAGCAGTCCTATAGCGGGAGGCACCGGGGAGCTGTTTTTT
.,once,15,TRBJ2-2,TRBV21-1,CASSRRTGSTGELFF,TGTGCCAGCAGCCGCCGGACAGGGAGCACCGGGGAGCTGTTTTTT
.,.,14,TRBJ2-7,TRBV9,CASSPTTGAWEQYF,TGTGCCAGCAGCCCCACTACAGGAGCTTGGGAGCAGTACTTC
.,.,15,TRBJ1-6,TRBV27,CASSFLPVDNSPLHF,TGTGCCAGCAGTTTCCTTCCGGTAGATAATTCACCCCTCCACTTT
TRBD2,.,16,TRBJ2-2,TRBV7-9,CASSPWEGGDTGELFF,TGTGCCAGCAGCCCGTGGGAGGGAGGGGACACCGGGGAGCTGTTTTTT
.,.,10,TRBJ2-3,TRBV29-1,CSVGTGTRDF,.
TRBD1,.,16,TRBJ1-1,TRBV27,CASSFGQGVPNTEAFF,TGTGCCAGCAGTTTCGGACAGGGGGTCCCGAACACTGAAGCTTTCTTT
TRBD1,.,13,TRBJ1-1,TRBV30,CARGDRGSTEAFF,TGTGCCCGGGGCGACAGGGGAAGTACTGAAGCTTTCTTT
TRBD2,.,16,TRBJ2-7,TRBV18,CASSPPTGLALWDLYF,TGTGCCAGCTCACCACCCACCGGACTAGCGCTGTGGGACTTATACTTC
TRBD1,.,15,TRBJ2-7,TRBV6-1,CASLNPETGFYEQYF,TGTGCCAGCCTTAACCCGGAGACAGGGTTTTACGAGCAGTACTTC
TRBD2,.,15,TRBJ2-7,TRBV4-3,CASSQDWAGRDEQYF,TGCGCCAGCAGCCAAGATTGGGCAGGGAGGGACGAGCAGTACTTC
.,.,18,TRBJ1-1,TRBV5-5,CASSLSPGGARMNTEAFF,TGTGCCAGCAGCTTGTCCCCGGGGGGAGCGAGGATGAACACTGAAGCTTTCTTT
.,.,15,TRBJ2-2,TRBV5-1,CASSLVSGDTGELFF,TGCGCCAGCAGCTTGGTGTCCGGGGACACCGGGGAGCTGTTTTTT
TRBD2,.,16,TRBJ2-7,TRBV28,CASRGDETSGSYEQYF,TGTGCCAGCCGAGGAGATGAGACTAGCGGAAGCTACGAGCAGTACTTC
.,.,15,TRBJ2-7,TRBV2,CASISTSPISYEQYF,TGTGCCAGCATATCGACAAGTCCCATCTCCTACGAGCAGTACTTC
TRBD1,.,14,TRBJ2-7,TRBV5-1,CASSTGQGAEEQYF,TGCGCCAGCAGCACGGGACAGGGGGCGGAAGAGCAGTACTTC
.,.,13,TRBJ2-1,TRBV27,CASSTQTRNEQFF,TGTGCCAGCAGTACGCAGACACGGAATGAGCAGTTCTTC
TRBD1,.,18,TRBJ1-5,TRBV6-1,CASSEWVLGTGRGQPQHF,TGTGCCAGCAGTGAATGGGTTTTGGGGACAGGGAGGGGTCAGCCCCAGCATTTT
.,.,13,TRBJ2-5,TRBV19,CASSIGTQETQYF,TGTGCCAGTAGTATAGGTACACAAGAGACCCAGTACTTC
TRBD2,.,17,TRBJ2-1,TRBV11-2,CASSLNLAGGVGNEQFF,TGTGCCAGCAGCTTAAATTTAGCGGGAGGCGTTGGTAATGAGCAGTTCTTC
TRBD1,once,15,TRBJ1-2,TRBV7-9,CASSLTGQGAPGYTF,TGTGCCAGCAGCCTAACCGGCCAGGGGGCTCCTGGCTACACCTTC
TRBD2,.,15,TRBJ2-1,TRBV28,CASLGLAKRANEQFF,TGTGCCAGCCTGGGACTAGCGAAAAGGGCCAATGAGCAGTTCTTC
.,.,13,TRBJ1-1,TRBV5-1,CASSWGVNTEAFF,TGCGCCAGCAGCTGGGGCGTGAACACTGAAGCTTTCTTT
.,.,16,TRBJ1-5,TRBV5-5,CASSPRVQPSNQPQHF,TGTGCCAGCAGCCCGAGGGTACAACCGAGTAATCAGCCCCAGCATTTT
TRBD1,once,14,TRBJ2-5,TRBV19,CASSIGTGEETQYF,TGTGCCAGTAGTATAGGGACAGGGGAAGAGACCCAGTACTTC
.,.,12,TRBJ2-7,TRBV27,CASSPSTREQYF,TGTGCCAGCAGTCCCTCCACGCGAGAGCAGTACTTC
.,few,13,TRBJ2-3,TRBV7-9,CASSLLRGDTQYF,TGTGCCAGCAGCCTACTCCGGGGAGATACGCAGTATTTT
TRBD2,.,15,TRBJ2-7,TRBV19,CASTRRGGNPGEQYF,TGTGCCAGTACCCGCCGCGGGGGTAATCCCGGCGAGCAGTACTTC
.,.,17,TRBJ2-5,TRBV9,CASSVGLALSYQETQYF,TGTGCCAGCAGCGTAGGGCTAGCGTTATCGTACCAAGAGACCCAGTACTTC
.,.,14,TRBJ2-5,TRBV6-1,CASSEGSVKETQYF,TGTGCCAGCAGTGAAGGTAGTGTAAAGGAGACCCAGTACTTC
TRBD1,.,13,TRBJ1-2,TRBV5-1,CASRQGAGYGYTF,TGCGCCAGTCGACAGGGGGCCGGCTATGGCTACACCTTC
.,.,16,TRBJ1-6,TRBV7-2,CASSLLSRANNSPLHF,TGTGCCAGCAGCTTATTGTCGAGGGCCAATAATTCACCCCTCCACTTT
.,.,15,TRBJ1-4,TRBV5-4,CASSPTGGAPEKLFF,TGTGCCAGCAGCCCCACGGGGGGGGCCCCTGAAAAACTGTTTTTT
.,.,16,TRBJ2-1,TRBV15,CATSSGGQGTYNEQFF,TGTGCCACCAGCAGCGGGGGGCAGGGGACCTACAATGAGCAGTTCTTC
TRBD2,.,17,TRBJ2-3,TRBV6-1,CASSETFGGGSTDTQYF,TGTGCCAGCAGTGAGACCTTTGGGGGGGGAAGCACAGATACGCAGTATTTT
TRBD1,.,14,TRBJ1-6,TRBV25-1,CASSVRTGNSPLHF,TGTGCCAGCAGTGTTCGGACAGGGAATTCACCCCTCCACTTT
.,.,13,TRBJ2-7,TRBV19,CASSIGGAYEQYF,TGTGCCAGTAGTATAGGGGGGGCCTACGAGCAGTACTTC
TRBD2,.,17,TRBJ2-7,TRBV7-3,CASSLMTSGRMAYEQYF,TGTGCCAGCAGCTTAATGACTAGCGGGAGGATGGCCTACGAGCAGTACTTC
.,.,15,TRBJ1-1,TRBV10-1,CASSEFPREDTEAFF,TGCGCCAGCAGTGAGTTCCCCAGGGAGGACACTGAAGCTTTCTTT
TRBD1,.,15,TRBJ1-1,TRBV27,CASSFWGQGDSEAFF,TGTGCCAGCAGTTTTTGGGGCCAGGGGGACTCTGAAGCTTTCTTT
.,.,16,TRBJ2-7,TRBV4-1,CASSQPPRSSTYEQYF,TGCGCCAGCAGCCAGCCCCCCCGGAGCTCCACCTACGAGCAGTACTTC
.,.,14,TRBJ2-5,TRBV9,CASSSHLGQETQYF,TGTGCCAGCAGCTCCCACCTCGGTCAAGAGACCCAGTACTTC
.,.,15,TRBJ2-5,TRBV7-2,CASTLRGRHSETQYF,TGTGCCAGCACTCTAAGGGGCAGGCATTCGGAGACCCAGTACTTC
.,.,18,TRBJ1-5,TRBV28,CASSLSRLQDLSNQPQHF,TGTGCCAGCAGTTTGAGCCGCCTACAGGACCTTAGCAATCAGCCCCAGCATTTT
TRBD1,.,13,TRBJ1-1,TRBV18,CASSSYSGGEAFF,TGTGCCAGCTCATCCTACTCAGGGGGTGAAGCTTTCTTT
TRBD1,.,13,TRBJ1-6,TRBV10-3,CAISGQGNSPLHF,TGTGCCATCAGTGGACAGGGTAATTCACCCCTCCACTTT
TRBD2,.,17,TRBJ2-3,TRBV4-3,CASSQDASGGSTDTQYF,TGCGCCAGCAGCCAAGACGCTAGCGGGGGGTCCACAGATACGCAGTATTTT
TRBD1,.,16,TRBJ2-2,TRBV11-2,CASSSRGRMNTGELFF,TGTGCCAGCAGTTCAAGGGGGCGCATGAACACCGGGGAGCTGTTTTTT
TRBD1,.,15,TRBJ2-7,TRBV6-6,CASNPSVTGQYEQYF,TGTGCCAGCAATCCTTCCGTGACAGGGCAATACGAGCAGTACTTC
.,.,12,TRBJ2-7,TRBV11-2,CASSLSTYEQYF,TGTGCCAGCAGCTTGTCTACCTACGAGCAGTACTTC
TRBD1,once,21,TRBJ2-6,TRBV7-8,CASSLSNSRQGIRSGANVLTF,TGTGCCAGCAGCTTAAGTAATAGTAGACAGGGGATACGGTCTGGGGCCAACGTCCTGACTTTC